The T cell receptor (beta chain) described here comes from a study of blood T cell repertoires in COVID-19. Turning to the study itself: Spain, Italy and the United States supplied samples that represented acute and convalescent COVID-19. T cells, B-cell-depleted T cells, or PBMCs provided the cDNA or gDNA that served as material.

In the original workflow: Estimation of nucleated cell counts was performed using reference gene primer amplification. Sequenced by immunoSEQ multiplex PCR; TCRdb stores in-frame clones only, minus some. That table gives V, J and clone size, and the DNA gave D and trimming. The sample gives approximately 61,000 clones, 85% of which show up once; approximately 5% is in the top ten. V trimming: 5 bases; J trimming: 6 bases; junction bases outside the gene matches: 31. CDR1 MNHNY and CDR2 SVGAGI come from the germline V gene (reference sequence). The CDR3 is 22 residues long. The TCR originated in a man between 65 and 85 years old with acute or convalescent COVID-19. The chain employs TRBV6-6 and TRBJ2-3, with 8 bases lining up with TRBD2. The sample was peripheral blood. The CDR3 protein is CASSPGGLGEAGAGYGGDTQYF. The DNA of the CDR3 is TGTGCCAGCAGTCCTGGAGGGCTGGGAGAAGCGGGGGCCGGTTATGGTGGTGATACGCAGTATTTT.